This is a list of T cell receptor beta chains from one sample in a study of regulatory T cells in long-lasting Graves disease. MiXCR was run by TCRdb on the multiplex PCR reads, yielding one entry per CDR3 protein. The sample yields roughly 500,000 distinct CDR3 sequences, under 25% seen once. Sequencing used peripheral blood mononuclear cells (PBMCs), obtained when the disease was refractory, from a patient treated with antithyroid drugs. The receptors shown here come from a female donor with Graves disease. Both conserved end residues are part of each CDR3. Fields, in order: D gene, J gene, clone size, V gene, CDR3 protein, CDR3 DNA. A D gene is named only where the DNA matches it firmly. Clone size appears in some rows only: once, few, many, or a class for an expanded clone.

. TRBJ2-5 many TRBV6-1 CASSTMRWKGETQYF TGTGCCAGCAGTACTATGAGATGGAAAGGGGAGACCCAGTACTTC
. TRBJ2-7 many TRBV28 CASSSRQVYEQYF TGTGCCAGCAGTTCTCGACAGGTCTACGAGCAGTACTTC
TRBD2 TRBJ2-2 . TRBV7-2 CASSLRGGVTGELFF TGTGCCAGCAGCTTAAGGGGAGGGGTCACCGGGGAGCTGTTTTTT
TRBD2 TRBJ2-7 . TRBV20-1 CSARSPSGTSAQYF TGCAGTGCTAGATCCCCTTCCGGGACTAGTGCCCAGTACTTC
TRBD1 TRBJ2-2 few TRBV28 CASSPQQGITGELFF TGTGCCAGCAGTCCCCAACAGGGGATCACCGGGGAGCTGTTTTTT
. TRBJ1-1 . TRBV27 CASRETGASTEAFF TGTGCCAGCAGGGAGACAGGAGCGAGCACTGAAGCTTTCTTT
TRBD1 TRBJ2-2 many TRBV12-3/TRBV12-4 CASSLDVGQGDGELFF TGTGCCAGCAGTTTAGATGTGGGACAGGGTGACGGGGAGCTGTTTTTT
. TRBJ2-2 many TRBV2 CAARGALNTGELFF TGTGCCGCACGAGGGGCCCTGAACACCGGGGAGCTGTTTTTT
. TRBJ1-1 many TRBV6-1 CASVRGVRHEAFF TGTGCCAGCGTCAGGGGCGTCCGGCATGAAGCTTTCTTT
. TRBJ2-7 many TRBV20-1 CSASFPDEQYF TGCAGTGCTAGTTTTCCCGACGAGCAGTACTTC
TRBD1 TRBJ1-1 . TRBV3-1 CASSRDLDRVYTEAFF TGTGCCAGCAGCCGAGATTTGGACAGGGTGTACACTGAAGCTTTCTTT
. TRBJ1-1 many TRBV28 CASSFWTDEAFF TGTGCCAGCAGTTTTTGGACGGATGAAGCTTTCTTT
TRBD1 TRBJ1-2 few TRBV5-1 CASSLGTGFDYGYTF TGCGCCAGCAGCCTGGGGACAGGATTTGACTATGGCTACACCTTC
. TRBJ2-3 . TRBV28 CASSPPVVTDTQYF TGTGCCAGCAGCCCTCCCGTGGTTACAGATACGCAGTATTTT
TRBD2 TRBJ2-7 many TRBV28 CASSSLAGGREQYF TGTGCCAGCAGTTCTCTAGCGGGAGGTCGCGAGCAGTACTTC
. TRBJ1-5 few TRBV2 CASSEARQPQHF TGTGCCAGCAGTGAAGCCCGGCAGCCCCAGCATTTT
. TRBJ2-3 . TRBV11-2 CASSLRPFRGGLTDTQYF TGTGCCAGCAGCTTACGGCCTTTTAGGGGAGGCCTCACAGATACGCAGTATTTT